This T cell receptor beta chain was identified in a study of cytomegalovirus exposure and HLA in healthy donors (dated by TCRdb to about 2017). About the full investigation: According to a later analysis, one platform produced both the roughly 120 validation repertoires and the 730 or so repertoires of the first cohort. Besides the first cohort of roughly 700 subjects, a separate validation cohort made up of 120 different subjects was used. To predict cytomegalovirus infection status, the study brought together high-throughput TCR immunosequencing, statistical association of individual TCRs with disease status, and machine learning. The study aimed to test whether signatures of past pathogen exposure could be identified by cataloging public T cell receptors. What the authors observed across the whole study: The classifier was reported to diagnose cytomegalovirus status with high specificity and sensitivity in both the original and validation cohorts. A total of 150 or so TCR beta chains were listed by the study as associated with cytomegalovirus. Subsequent analysis determined that TCRs grouped into clusters in the first cohort also showed a tendency toward co-occurrence across the 90 to 150 validation repertoires, and 94% of cluster scores exceeded 0. Across donors, most TCR sequences were observed very rarely, whereas some public TCRs were present in many individuals. The authors suggested that the approach could potentially be generalized to other disease states and immunological phenotypes. The validation cohort had no HLA typing available for a later analysis, so co-occurrence within that cohort was assessed over all 130 or so repertoires. In vitro tests confirmed that a few of the cytomegalovirus-associated TCR beta chains recognize cytomegalovirus antigens.

The donors belonged to the validation cohort of under 150 subjects, which was separate from the roughly 680-subject first cohort. On this clone itself: This clone's antigen is unknown. No base-level quality is on record; no much larger clone is a single base apart.

The library was obtained by the immunoSEQ multiplex PCR assay. Under the source paper's analysis protocol: To diagnose cytomegalovirus status from the catalog of TCR beta chain sequences, a statistical classification framework was built. The table was pulled from immuneACCESS by TCRdb, which kept in-frame rearrangements only. Such tables lose some clones; where checked, under half of the loss comes from unresolved V genes, and the rest has no known cause. V, J and clone size were drawn from that table, and D and trimming were deduced from the DNA. This sample is represented by roughly 250,000 clones; around nine tenths of them were singletons. Of the sample, approximately 2.5% falls within the top ten clones. The CDR3 covers 16 residues, taking in both the cysteine and the phenylalanine. Left in the record is the CDR3 DNA by itself, 48 bases read in frame from the first base. The CDR1 and CDR2 encoded by the germline V gene are SGHRS and YFSETQ. Germline trimming amounts to 0 bases on V and 3 bases on J, with 4 as the count of junction bases outside the gene matches.

Recombination linked TRBV5-1 to TRBJ2-3; TRBD2 aligns with 10 central bases. The source of this sequence is a man between 18 and 35 years old in good health and CMV-seronegative. Input material: PBMCs. The DNA sequence is as follows: TGCGCCAGCAGCTTGGGGGCTAGCGGGAGTACAGATACGCAGTATTTT. Translated, it gives CASSLGASGSTDTQYF.